The 14 T cell receptor beta chains in this list originate from one sample, sequenced in a study of technical replicates of blood from several donors. Only in-frame clones appear in the TCRdb table, and some are missing; sequencing was by immunoSEQ multiplex PCR. The sample lists more than 65,000 clones; about 96% were seen once. Input material: T cells isolated from PBMCs. These receptors all stem from a human donor in good health.

This chain joins TRBV5-1 and TRBJ2-7, with a weak D call TRBD1 (6 bases). Trimming pared 4 bases from V and 4 bases from J, leaving 12 bases between. The CDR3 length is 13 residues. Germline V gene data show CDR1 as SGHRS and CDR2 as YFSETQ. For the CDR3, the DNA is TGCGCCAGCAGCGACCAGGGGTATTACGAGCAGTACTTC. The encoded protein is CASSDQGYYEQYF.

The chain joins TRBV27 to TRBJ2-7, with 12 bases matching TRBD2. V lost 7 bases, J lost 4 bases, and 8 bases stayed unmatched. Germline V gene sequence: CDR1 MNHEY, CDR2 SMNVEV (reference sequence). This CDR3 contains 15 residues. The CDR3: CASTTRLAGEYEQYF. CDR3 in DNA: TGTGCCAGCACGACGAGACTAGCGGGAGAGTACGAGCAGTACTTC.

The chain is built from TRBV28 and TRBJ2-7; D may be TRBD2 (6 bases). This CDR3 region has 13 residues. Germline values: CDR1 MDHEN, CDR2 SYDVKM. With 11 bases removed from V and 1 base from J, the gap between germline ends came to 15 bases. The CDR3 DNA reads TGTGCCGGGCGGAGGCGGGATTCCTACGAGCAGTACTTC. Residues: CAGRRRDSYEQYF.

The chain recombines TRBV14 with TRBJ1-1, with D possibly matching TRBD1 (6 bases). CDR1 is SGHDN and CDR2 is FVKESK in the germline V gene. This CDR3 is built from 14 residues. V lost 7 bases, J lost 4 bases, and 16 bases lay in between. CDR3 in amino acids: CASTEFRGGTEAFF. The CDR3 coding sequence is TGTGCCAGCACCGAGTTCAGGGGCGGCACTGAAGCTTTCTTT.

The V gene is TRBV4-2, the J gene TRBJ2-7; no reliable D call. The CDR3 runs 15 residues. Germline assignment: CDR1 LGHNA and CDR2 YNFKEQ. Trimming pared 0 bases from V and 3 bases from J, leaving 12 bases between. DNA for the CDR3: TGTGCCAGCAGCCAAGAAAACGTCAGGTACTACGAGCAGTACTTC. This translates into CASSQENVRYYEQYF.

The V and J genes are TRBV7-2 and TRBJ2-3, with 7 bases fitting TRBD2. Germline CDR1 and CDR2: SGHTA and FQGNSA. This CDR3 comprises 16 residues. With 0 bases clipped from V and 7 bases from J, the junction kept 10 bases outside the gene matches. The CDR3 sequence is CASSLAASGVSNTQYF. As DNA, the CDR3 is TGTGCCAGCAGCTTAGCGGCCAGCGGGGTCTCGAATACGCAGTATTTT.

The rearrangement joins TRBV11-2 to TRBJ2-1, with 7 bases aligning to TRBD2. This CDR3 is 15 amino acids long. Germline V gene data show CDR1 as SGHAT and CDR2 as FQNNGV. Trimming took 8 bases from V and 4 from J; bases not matched to a gene: 11. The CDR3 here is CASLKGLADYNEQFF. The CDR3 nucleotides read TGTGCCAGCTTGAAAGGGCTAGCGGATTACAATGAGCAGTTCTTC.

The count of this clone is one. The genes are TRBV4-2 and TRBJ2-1; 8 bases agree with TRBD2. The germline V gene has CDR1 LGHNA and CDR2 YNFKEQ. J lost 8 bases, V lost 0 bases, and 9 bases had no gene match. The CDR3 spans 16 residues. CDR3 in DNA: TGTGCCAGCAGCCAAGAAGTGGCGGGAGGCAGGGATGAGCAGTTCTTC. Its protein is CASSQEVAGGRDEQFF.

V usage is TRBV7-3 and J usage is TRBJ2-2; D gene uncertain. The CDR3 totals 15 residues. Trimming left V 5 bases short and J 2 bases short, with 12 bases between. Germline V gives CDR1 SGHTA, CDR2 FQGTGA. Written as DNA, the CDR3 is TGTGCCAGCAGCATGGGTACAGCTAACACCGGGGAGCTGTTTTTT. This codes for CASSMGTANTGELFF.

The chain links TRBV7-9 to TRBJ1-1; D not resolved. The CDR3 extends over 11 amino acids. V dropped 5 bases and J dropped 10 bases, with 11 bases sitting between them. Per germline, CDR1 SEHNR and CDR2 FQNEAQ (reference sequence). CDR3 coding DNA: TGTGCCAGCAGCGAGGGAGTTTTAGCTTTCTTT. Translation gives CASSEGVLAFF.

For this clone: At one boundary the junction diverges from the germline segment, which might be a read error. The gene calls are TRBV7-9 and TRBJ1-5; unclear D gene. This CDR3 has 12 residues. Looked up from germline, CDR1 is SEHNR and CDR2 is FQNEAQ (reference sequence). The CDR3 sequence is CASSLGDQPQHF. The CDR3 coding sequence is TGTGCCAGCAGTTTAGGAGATCAGCCCCAGCATTTT. Full variable domain (rest looked up from reference TRBV7-9 and TRBJ1-5): DTGVSQNPRHKITKRGQNVTFRCDPISEHNRLYWYRQTLGQGPEFLTYFQNEAQLEKSRLLSDRFSAERPKGSFSTLEIQRTEQGDSAMYLCASSLGDQPQHFGDGTRLSIL.

V is TRBV5-1 and J is TRBJ2-1; TRBD2 agrees at 8 bases. CDR1 and CDR2 (germline): SGHRS, YFSETQ. Trimming removed 4 bases from V and 5 bases from J; junction bases left unmatched: 2. The CDR3 extends over 13 amino acids. CDR3 DNA: TGCGCCAGCAGCCAGCGGGGGAACAATGAGCAGTTCTTC. The encoded protein is CASSQRGNNEQFF.

The chain couples TRBV7-9 to TRBJ2-7, with D perhaps TRBD2 (5 bases). Trimming pared 1 base from V and 7 bases from J, leaving 14 bases between. The length of the CDR3 is 14 residues. Looked up from germline, CDR1 is SEHNR and CDR2 is FQNEAQ (reference sequence). CDR3 DNA: TGTGCCAGCAGCTTAGACGGAGGCCAGCGGGAGCAGTACTTC. This codes for CASSLDGGQREQYF.

This chain links TRBV6-5 with TRBJ1-1; D is undetermined. Germline assignment: CDR1 MNHEY and CDR2 SVGAGI. This CDR3 has 12 residues. Trimming took 5 bases from V and 0 from J, leaving 4 bases between them. The CDR3, as DNA: TGTGCCAGCAGTAACATGAACACTGAAGCTTTCTTT. Encoded protein: CASSNMNTEAFF.